The entry that follows covers one T cell receptor beta chain sequence. The same CDR3 is also encoded by other DNA sequences in this sample. The data were obtained in a study of Ad26.COV2.S vaccination and SARS-CoV-2 variants. Turning to the study itself: Ad26.COV2.S given intramuscularly, once or twice 56 days apart.

Treatment here: over 15 received Ad26.COV2.S at low or high dose, single or two shots; 5 received placebo; per-sample allocation not given. Samples came from day 63 after the first vaccine or placebo injection. This adult donor, from Boston, was 18-55 years old. The V end was cut by 0 bases, the J end by 4 bases, with 8 bases between. The V gene's germline CDR1 is SGHRS and CDR2 YFSETQ. The CDR3 runs to 14 residues. Clones were read by immunoSEQ multiplex PCR, and TCRdb kept only the in-frame ones, dropping some. The sample contains under 600,000 clones, 80% to 90% of which appear only once. The source of this sequence is a person between 18 and 59 years old who received the Ad26.COV2.S COVID-19 vaccine or a placebo. The genes are TRBV5-1 and TRBJ2-1, with D unresolved. The specimen comprised peripheral blood, sampled in a trial of Ad26.COV2.S vaccine versus placebo. Here the CDR3 reads CASSLGQPYNEQFF. CDR3 bases: TGCGCCAGCAGCTTGGGTCAGCCATACAATGAGCAGTTCTTC.